Listed here are 8 T cell receptor beta chains from one sample, sequenced in a study of cytomegalovirus exposure and HLA in healthy donors. Produced via immunoSEQ multiplex PCR; TCRdb's table is partial and in-frame only. The table has about 190,000 clones, 65% to 85% seen once. Source material: PBMCs. Source of these receptors: a woman between 18 and 30 years old in good health and CMV-seropositive.

The chain recombines TRBV19 with TRBJ1-5, with D maybe TRBD1 (6 bases). The V gene lost 5 bases and the J gene lost 8 bases, with 22 bases spanning the gap. The germline CDR1 and CDR2 sequences are LNHDA and SQIVND (reference sequence). The CDR3 extends over 16 amino acids. The DNA of the CDR3 is TGTGCCAGTAGTCCTCCGGGACAAGGTGTTTTAGAGCCCCAGCATTTT. It is translated as CASSPPGQGVLEPQHF. The full variable domain, rest sourced from reference TRBV19 and TRBJ1-5, is DGGITQSPKYLFRKEGQNVTLSCEQNLNHDAMYWYRQDPGQGLRLIYYSQIVNDFQKGDIAEGYSVSREKKESFPLTVTSAQKNPTAFYLCASSPPGQGVLEPQHFGDGTRLSIL.

The V gene is TRBV6-6, the J gene TRBJ1-5; 7 positions agree with TRBD1. CDR1 is MNHNY and CDR2 is SVGAGI in the germline V gene (reference sequence). V lost 6 bases to trimming and J lost 6 bases; unmatched junction nucleotides: 11. The CDR3 runs 15 residues. The CDR3 DNA reads TGTGCCAGCAGCCCAAGGGATAGGGGGCGTCAGCCCCAGCATTTT. Its translation: CASSPRDRGRQPQHF.

In its sample, this clone was seen a few times. CDR3 coding DNA: TGCAGCGCCCCCTTGGAGAATGGCTACACCTTC. This codes for CSAPLENGYTF. The rearrangement uses TRBV29-1 and TRBJ1-2; D not resolved. The CDR3 sequence is 11 residues long. Germline V gives CDR1 SQVTM, CDR2 ANQGSEA. V was trimmed by 7 bases and J by 6 bases, leaving 12 bases between them.

The rearrangement joins TRBV2 to TRBJ1-2; no firm D call. Germline lookup yields CDR1 SNHLY and CDR2 FYNNEI. CDR3 size: 14 residues. V gave up 0 bases and J gave up 5 bases, with 10 bases separating them. CDR3 nucleotides: TGTGCCAGCAGTGAAGCGCTTCGGCGGTATGGCTACACCTTC. Its translation: CASSEALRRYGYTF.

This chain links TRBV7-8 with TRBJ1-2; 8 nucleotides agree with TRBD1. Trimming removed 3 bases from V and 0 bases from J; junction bases left unmatched: 3. This CDR3 region has 15 residues. Looked up from germline, CDR1 is SGHVS and CDR2 is FQNEAQ. This chain's CDR3 is CASSFGTGANYGYTF. CDR3 sequence (DNA): TGTGCCAGCAGCTTCGGGACAGGAGCTAACTATGGCTACACCTTC.

The V and J genes are TRBV14 and TRBJ1-2, with 11 bases that match TRBD1. Germline CDR1 and CDR2: SGHDN and FVKESK. The CDR3 totals 15 residues. The ends lost 0 bases at V and 7 bases at J; junction bases unmatched: 4. CDR3 in amino acids: CASSQDGQGASGYTF. DNA of the CDR3: TGTGCCAGCAGCCAAGACGGACAGGGGGCAAGTGGCTACACCTTC.

This clone was observed a single time. The chain is built from TRBV7-8 and TRBJ1-3, with D perhaps matching TRBD1 (6 bases). V lost 5 bases to trimming and J lost 4 bases, with 18 bases between them. CDR1 is SGHVS and CDR2 is FQNEAQ in the germline V gene. The CDR3 sequence is 16 residues long. The CDR3, as DNA: TGTGCCAGCAGCCCAACCTCGCAGGGGCGCGGAAACACCATATATTTT. It specifies CASSPTSQGRGNTIYF.

The chain combines TRBV19 with TRBJ1-2; 9 positions agree with TRBD1. Germline V CDR1 and CDR2: LNHDA, SQIVND (reference sequence). The CDR3 is 14 amino acids. With V trimmed by 6 bases and J by 2 bases, 4 bases remained unmatched. The CDR3 reads CASSVDRGNYGYTF. The CDR3 nucleotides are TGTGCCAGTAGCGTGGACAGGGGCAACTATGGCTACACCTTC.